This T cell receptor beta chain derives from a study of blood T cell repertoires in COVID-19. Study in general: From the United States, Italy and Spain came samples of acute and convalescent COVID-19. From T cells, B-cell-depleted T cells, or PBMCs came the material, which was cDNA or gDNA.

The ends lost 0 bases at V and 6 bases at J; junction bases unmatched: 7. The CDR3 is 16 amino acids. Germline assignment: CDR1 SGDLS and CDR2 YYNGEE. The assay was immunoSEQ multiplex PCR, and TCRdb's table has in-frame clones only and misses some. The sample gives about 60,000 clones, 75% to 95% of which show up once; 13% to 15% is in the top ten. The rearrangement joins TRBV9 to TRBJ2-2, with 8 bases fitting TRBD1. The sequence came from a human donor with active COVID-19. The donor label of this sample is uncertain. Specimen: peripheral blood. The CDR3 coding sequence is TGTGCCAGCAGCGTAGTTGCCAGGGGGCATCCCGGGGAGCTGTTTTTT. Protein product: CASSVVARGHPGELFF.